This T cell receptor (beta chain) was observed in a study of T-cell memory formation after mild COVID-19. Study-level results: Shrinking CD4+ clones were chiefly CM and EM; CD8+ ones were chiefly EMRA. Among clones peaking at day 37 in the second wave, SARS-CoV-2 specificity remained unconfirmed.

The CDR3 spans 12 residues. CDR1 is SGHTA and CDR2 is FQGNSA in the germline V gene. V gave up 5 bases and J gave up 4 bases, with 9 bases separating them. Amplification by 5'RACE using constant-segment primers produced TCR alpha and TCR beta cDNA libraries that carried sample barcodes and UMIs. Each CDR3 protein is one row after TCRdb ran MiXCR on the 5' RACE reads. Of about 300,000 distinct CDR3 sequences listed, roughly a fifth are singletons. This clonotype was observed a handful of times. Its antigen remains unknown. This receptor was obtained from a man younger than 35 who had mild COVID-19 (a few samples of this study predate the infection). Cell type and time point are not known. The sample consisted of PBMCs or a T cell subset sorted from them (not recorded which). The chain couples TRBV7-2 to TRBJ2-7; D gene ambiguous. The CDR3 bases are TGTGCCAGCAGCCAATCCGGGTACGAGCAGTACGTC. Protein sequence: CASSQSGYEQYV.